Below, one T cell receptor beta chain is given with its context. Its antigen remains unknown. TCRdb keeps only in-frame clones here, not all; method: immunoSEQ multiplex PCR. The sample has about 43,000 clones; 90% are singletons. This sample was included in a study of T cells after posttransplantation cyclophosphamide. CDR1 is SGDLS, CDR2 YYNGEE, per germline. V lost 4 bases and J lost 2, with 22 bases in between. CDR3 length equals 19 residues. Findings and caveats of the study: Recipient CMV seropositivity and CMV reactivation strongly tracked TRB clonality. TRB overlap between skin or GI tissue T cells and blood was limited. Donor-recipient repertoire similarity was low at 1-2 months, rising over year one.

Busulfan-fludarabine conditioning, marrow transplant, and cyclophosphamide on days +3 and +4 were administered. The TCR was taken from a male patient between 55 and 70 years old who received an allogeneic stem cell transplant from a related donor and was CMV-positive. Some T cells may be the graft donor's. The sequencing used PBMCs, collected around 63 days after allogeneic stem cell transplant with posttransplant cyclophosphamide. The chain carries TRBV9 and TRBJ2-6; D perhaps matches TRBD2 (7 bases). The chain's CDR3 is CASSLRGAVDSPGANVLTF. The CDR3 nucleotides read TGTGCCAGCAGCCTCCGGGGGGCAGTGGATTCTCCTGGGGCCAACGTCCTGACTTTC.